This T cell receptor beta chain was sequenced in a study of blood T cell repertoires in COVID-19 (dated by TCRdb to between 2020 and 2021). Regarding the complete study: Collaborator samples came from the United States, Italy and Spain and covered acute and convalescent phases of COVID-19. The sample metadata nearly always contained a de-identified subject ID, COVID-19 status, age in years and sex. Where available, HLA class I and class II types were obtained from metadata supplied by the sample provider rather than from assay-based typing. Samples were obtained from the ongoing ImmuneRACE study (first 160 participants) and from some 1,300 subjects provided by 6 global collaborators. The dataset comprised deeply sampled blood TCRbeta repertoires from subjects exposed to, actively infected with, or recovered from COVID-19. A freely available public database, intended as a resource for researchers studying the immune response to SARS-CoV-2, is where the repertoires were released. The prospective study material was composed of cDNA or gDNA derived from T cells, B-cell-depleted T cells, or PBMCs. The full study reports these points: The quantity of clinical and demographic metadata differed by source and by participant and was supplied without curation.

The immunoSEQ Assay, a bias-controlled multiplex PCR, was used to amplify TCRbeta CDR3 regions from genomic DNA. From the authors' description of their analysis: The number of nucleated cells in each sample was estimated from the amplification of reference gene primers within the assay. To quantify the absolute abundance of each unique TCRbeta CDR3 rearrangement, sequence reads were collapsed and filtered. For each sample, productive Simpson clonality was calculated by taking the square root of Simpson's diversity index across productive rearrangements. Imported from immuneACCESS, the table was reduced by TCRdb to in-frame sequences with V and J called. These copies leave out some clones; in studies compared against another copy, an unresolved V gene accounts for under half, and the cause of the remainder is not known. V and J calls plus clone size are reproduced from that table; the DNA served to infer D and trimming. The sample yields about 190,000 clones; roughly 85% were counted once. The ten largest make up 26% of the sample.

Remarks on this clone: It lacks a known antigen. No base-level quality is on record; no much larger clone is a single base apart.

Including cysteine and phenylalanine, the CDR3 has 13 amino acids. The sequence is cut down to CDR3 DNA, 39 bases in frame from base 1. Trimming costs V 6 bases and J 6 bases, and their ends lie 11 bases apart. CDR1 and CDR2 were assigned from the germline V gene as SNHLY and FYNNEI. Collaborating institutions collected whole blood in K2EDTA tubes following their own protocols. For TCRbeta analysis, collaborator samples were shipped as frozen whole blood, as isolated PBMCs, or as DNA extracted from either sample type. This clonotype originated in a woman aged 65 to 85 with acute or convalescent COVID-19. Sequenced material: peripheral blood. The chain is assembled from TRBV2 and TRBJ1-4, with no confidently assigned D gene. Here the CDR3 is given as CASRQLEDEKLFF. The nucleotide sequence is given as TGTGCCAGCAGACAGCTGGAGGATGAAAAACTGTTTTTT.